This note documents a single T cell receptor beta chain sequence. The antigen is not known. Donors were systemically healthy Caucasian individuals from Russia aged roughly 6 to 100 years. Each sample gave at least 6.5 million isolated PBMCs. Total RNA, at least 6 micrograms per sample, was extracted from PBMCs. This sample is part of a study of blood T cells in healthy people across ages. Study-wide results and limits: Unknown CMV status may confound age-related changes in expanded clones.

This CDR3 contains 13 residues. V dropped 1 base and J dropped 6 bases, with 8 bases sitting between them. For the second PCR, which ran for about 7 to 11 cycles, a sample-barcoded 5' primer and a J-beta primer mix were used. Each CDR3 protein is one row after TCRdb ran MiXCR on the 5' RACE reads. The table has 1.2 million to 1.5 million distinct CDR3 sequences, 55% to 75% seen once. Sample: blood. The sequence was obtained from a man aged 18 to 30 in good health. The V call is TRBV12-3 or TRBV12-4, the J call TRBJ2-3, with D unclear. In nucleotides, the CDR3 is TGTGCCAGCAGTTTAGGAAGTATGGATACGCAGTATTTT. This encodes CASSLGSMDTQYF.